This TCR beta chain was observed in a study of identical twins. Study-wide points: Compared with models, monozygotic twins showed more out-of-frame TCR alpha sharing. With abundant cord blood beta clonotypes, insertions were fewer; memory repertoires showed no such pattern.

On this clonotype itself: The antigen is undetermined.

The CDR3 spans 11 residues. V was trimmed by 2 bases and J by 12 bases, leaving 11 bases between them. Germline assignment: CDR1 MNHEY and CDR2 SVGEGT. TCRdb reprocessed the 5' RACE reads with MiXCR, giving one entry per CDR3 protein. Of 640,000 or so distinct CDR3 sequences in the sample, around 5.7% were seen once. Everyone who gave samples was a healthy Caucasian. This chain connects TRBV6-2 or TRBV6-3 to TRBJ2-7; the D gene could be TRBD1 or TRBD2 (5 bases each). Specimen: naive T cells sorted from blood. The clonotype originates from a man aged 18 to 29 in good health. CDR3 region: CASSYGGDLYF. The CDR3 coding sequence is TGTGCCAGCAGTTACGGGGGTGATCTGTACTTC.